This T cell receptor (beta chain) was sequenced for a study of shared clonotypes between healthy human individuals. Genomic DNA belonging to each subset was distributed in equal measure over several immunoSEQ plates. The method was immunoSEQ multiplex PCR; TCRdb's version includes in-frame clones alone and lacks a portion of them. The sample has about 2.4 million clones, more than 80% seen once. Per the germline V gene, CDR1 is DFQATT and CDR2 is SNEGSKA (reference sequence). CDR3 size: 11 residues. Between the trimmed V and J ends, which lost 6 bases and 4 bases, there was a span of 9 bases. Sequenced input: naive CD4+ T cells sorted from blood. Subset given: CD45RA+ positively selected. This clonotype was sampled from a man aged 18 to 29 in good health. The chain carries TRBV20-1 and TRBJ2-5; D is unresolved. The CDR3 region is CSAKGPETQYF. CDR3 in DNA: TGCAGTGCCAAAGGGCCAGAGACCCAGTACTTC.